This is a list of T cell receptor beta chains from one sample in a study of blood T cells in healthy people across ages. TCRdb independently ran MiXCR on the 5' RACE reads; one entry per CDR3 protein. The sample has roughly 680,000 distinct CDR3 sequences, about 51% seen once. The sequenced sample was blood. All receptors derive from an elderly woman in good health. CDR3s include the opening cysteine and the closing phenylalanine or tryptophan. D genes are given only for firm matches. Clone size is not always given. Where it is, it says once, few, many or a class for expanded clones.

j_call v_call clone_size d_call cdr3_nt cdr3_aa
TRBJ2-7 TRBV12-3/TRBV12-4 . TRBD1 TGTGCCAGCAGTTTCGAGACAGGGAAATACGAGCAGTACTTC CASSFETGKYEQYF
TRBJ2-7 TRBV27 few . TGTGCCAGCCACCTAACCGGGCATAGCTCCTACGAGCAGTACTTC CASHLTGHSSYEQYF
TRBJ2-2 TRBV7-2 . . TGTGCCAGCAGCTTTCGGCCAGGGTCGGTCACCGGGGAGCCGTTTTTT CASSFRPGSVTGEPFF
TRBJ2-3 TRBV4-1 once . TGCGCCAGCAGCCGCAAGCAGGCTAGCGATACCACAGATACGCAGTATTTT CASSRKQASDTTDTQYF
TRBJ2-3 TRBV28 . . TGTGCCAGCAGAAGTACCCCATGGGGGTCAGATACGCAGTATTTT CASRSTPWGSDTQYF
TRBJ1-1 TRBV3-1 . . TGTGCCAGCGGGGAGAGTGGATGGACTGAAGCTTTCTTT CASGESGWTEAFF
TRBJ2-5 TRBV2 . . TGTGCCAGTAACGAGCCAGGGTGGGATGGAGAGACCCAGTACTTC CASNEPGWDGETQYF
TRBJ2-7 TRBV6-2/TRBV6-3 . TRBD1 TGTGCCAGTACAAGGGACAGCACCTACGAGCAGTACTTC CASTRDSTYEQYF
TRBJ2-5 TRBV5-1 once . TGCGCCACTAGGGGACGGTCCAACGAAGAGACCCAGTACTTC CATRGRSNEETQYF
TRBJ2-1 TRBV5-1 . . TGCGCCAGCAGCTTGGCCCCCGGGGTAAATGAGCAGTTCTTC CASSLAPGVNEQFF
TRBJ1-2 TRBV7-9 . . TGTGCCAGCAGCCCCTTTGGCGGAGGGGCCTATGGCTACACCTTC CASSPFGGGAYGYTF
TRBJ2-7 TRBV4-1 . TRBD1 TGCGCCAGCAGCCTGGACAGGGGGAACTCCTACGAGCAGTACTTC CASSLDRGNSYEQYF
TRBJ1-2 TRBV25-1 . . TGTGCCAGCAGTGAAGACCCAGGGAACTATGGCTACACCTTC CASSEDPGNYGYTF
TRBJ2-7 TRBV7-9 . . TGTGCCAGCAGCTTCCCAGTCGCGGACGAGCAGTACTTC CASSFPVADEQYF
TRBJ2-1 TRBV2 few TRBD1 TGTGCCAGCAGCCGACAGGGTCGGTGGGACAATGAGCAGTTCTTC CASSRQGRWDNEQFF
TRBJ1-5 TRBV5-1 . . TGCGCCAGCAGCTTGGATGAGGGTAATCAGCCCCAGCATTTT CASSLDEGNQPQHF
TRBJ1-2 TRBV9 . . TGTGCCAGCAGCGTCGGGACGCTCAACTATGGCTACACCTTC CASSVGTLNYGYTF
TRBJ1-1 TRBV4-1 . . TGCGCCAGCAGCCAAGATCGCACAGGCCGCACTGAAGCTTTCTTT CASSQDRTGRTEAFF
TRBJ2-7 TRBV4-2 . TRBD1 TGTGCCAGCAGCCCCCAGGGACAGTCCTACGAGCAGTACTTC CASSPQGQSYEQYF
TRBJ2-2 TRBV7-7 . . TGTGCTAGCAGCTTAGTTCGGTCCGACACCGGGGAGCTGTTTTTT CASSLVRSDTGELFF
TRBJ1-1 TRBV5-1 . . TGCGCCAGCAGCTTATTACAAGGGGACACTATGAACACTGAAGCTTTCTTT CASSLLQGDTMNTEAFF
TRBJ2-5 TRBV5-1 many TRBD2 TGCGCCAGCAGCTTGGCCCTAGCGGGTGAGCAAGAGACCCAGTACTTC CASSLALAGEQETQYF
TRBJ1-4 TRBV12-3/TRBV12-4 . . TGTGCCAGCAGACCGCCGCTGTGGTGGAGGGGACAAGAAAAACTGTTTTTT CASRPPLWWRGQEKLFF
TRBJ2-5 TRBV28 many . TGTGCCAGCAAACAGTACCAAGAGACCCAGTACTTC CASKQYQETQYF
TRBJ1-1 TRBV6-1 . . TGTGCCAGCAGTGACCTTCGGGGGAACACTGAAGCTTTCTTT CASSDLRGNTEAFF
TRBJ1-1 TRBV10-3 . . TGTGCCACCAGAGTCCCTCAGGGTGAAGCTTTCTTT CATRVPQGEAFF
TRBJ2-7 TRBV12-3/TRBV12-4 . . TGTGCCAGCAGTTTACCGAGCACAGGGTGGGGAGACTACGAGCAGTACTTC CASSLPSTGWGDYEQYF
TRBJ2-3 TRBV5-4 . . TGTGCCAGCAGCCCCGAATTGACCACAGATACGCAGTATTTT CASSPELTTDTQYF
TRBJ2-1 TRBV10-3 many . TGTGCCATCAGTGAGTCGAATAGTCCCCACAATGAGCAGTTCTTC CAISESNSPHNEQFF
TRBJ2-1 TRBV4-3 . . TGCGCCAGCAGCCCAGGCCCGGCCGGGGAGGACTCCTACAATGGGCAGTTCTTC CASSPGPAGEDSYNGQFF
TRBJ2-2 TRBV12-3/TRBV12-4 . TRBD2 TGTGCCCTGCCCACGGGAGGGCAGGCCGGGGAGCTGTTTTTT CALPTGGQAGELFF
TRBJ2-1 TRBV2 . . TGTGCCGGCAGCTCACACAGGGTCGGCAATGAGCAGTTCTTC CAGSSHRVGNEQFF
TRBJ2-7 TRBV10-3 . . TGTGCCATCAGCCCGGACGCTGCCTACGAGCAGTACTTC CAISPDAAYEQYF
TRBJ2-3 TRBV7-7 . TRBD2 TGTGCCAGCACCCGCGGGACTAGCGGCACAGATACGCAGTATTTT CASTRGTSGTDTQYF
TRBJ2-3 TRBV2 . TRBD1 TGTGCCAGCAATTTACAGGGGGCCACAGATACGCAGTATTTT CASNLQGATDTQYF
TRBJ2-1 TRBV2 once . TGTGCCAGCTTCCCGGGACAATCCTACAATGAGCAGTTCTTC CASFPGQSYNEQFF
TRBJ2-3 TRBV5-4 . TRBD2 TGTGCCAGCAGCTCTGCTAGCGGGAGGAGCACAGATACGCAGTATTTT CASSSASGRSTDTQYF
TRBJ1-2 TRBV4-1 . . TGCGCCAGCAGTCAAGATGGCAGGGAGGACTATGCCTACACCTTC CASSQDGREDYAYTF
TRBJ2-4 TRBV29-1 . TRBD2 TGCAGCGTTGCCCGTGGGCGGGAGTGGGCCAAAAACATTCAGTACTTC CSVARGREWAKNIQYF
TRBJ2-5 TRBV29-1 . . TGCAGCGTTGATGAGGTGGCGGCCCAGGGCGTCAAGACCCAGTACTTC CSVDEVAAQGVKTQYF
TRBJ2-1 TRBV11-2 once . TGTACCAGCAGCTCCCAGAGCGGAAGCTCCCACAATGAGCAGTTCTTC CTSSSQSGSSHNEQFF
TRBJ1-6 TRBV25-1 . . TGTGCCAGCAGTGAATCCCCAGGGTTGGATTCACCCCTCCACTTT CASSESPGLDSPLHF
TRBJ2-5 TRBV9 few . TGTGCCAGCAGCACCCGACTCCAAGAGACCCAGTACTTC CASSTRLQETQYF
TRBJ2-1 TRBV12-3/TRBV12-4 . . TGTGCCAGCCGAACTAGAACCGGGTCCCTGAACGAGCAGTTCTTC CASRTRTGSLNEQFF